The 22 T cell receptor beta chains in this list originate from one sample, sequenced in a study of shared clonotypes between healthy human individuals. This table comes from immunoSEQ multiplex PCR, and its TCRdb copy is limited to in-frame clones, with some not included. The repertoire holds some 2.1 million clones, with 90% to 95% as singletons. Source material: naive CD4+ T cells sorted from blood. Subset specified: CD45RA+ positively selected. These TCRs come from a young man in good health.

This rearrangement joins TRBV7-2 to TRBJ2-1, with TRBD2 as a possible D gene (6 bases). V was pared by 7 bases and J by 7 bases, with 14 bases between. Germline CDR1 and CDR2: SGHTA and FQGNSA. The length of the CDR3 is 13 residues. The CDR3 reads CASTRNGRNEQFF. The CDR3 region has the DNA TGTGCCAGCACTCGGAACGGGAGAAATGAGCAGTTCTTC.

The chain has TRBV18 and TRBJ1-1; D might be TRBD1 (6 bases). Per germline, CDR1 KGHSH and CDR2 LQKENI. The CDR3 consists of 14 residues. Deletions cut 6 bases from V and 6 bases from J, with 17 bases between. CDR3 residues: CASSGDTLGSEAFF. CDR3 sequence (DNA): TGTGCCAGCTCGGGGGACACCTTAGGATCTGAAGCTTTCTTT. Full variable domain (missing parts from reference TRBV18 and TRBJ1-1): NAGVMQNPRHLVRRRGQEARLRCSPMKGHSHVYWYRQLPEEGLKFMVYLQKENIIDESGMPKERFSAEFPKEGPSILRIQQVVRGDSAAYFCASSGDTLGSEAFFGQGTRLTVV.

The chain combines TRBV6-1 with TRBJ1-1; 8 nucleotides match TRBD1. V shed 2 bases, J shed 5 bases, and the junction held 4 bases outside the gene matches. Germline V gene data show CDR1 as MNHNS and CDR2 as SASEGT. The CDR3 length is 14 residues. This chain's CDR3 is CASSERDRPTEAFF. The CDR3 DNA follows: TGTGCCAGCAGTGAACGGGACAGGCCGACTGAAGCTTTCTTT.

The J gene is TRBJ1-6, the V gene TRBV10-3; D unclear. V was pared by 11 bases and J by 0 bases, with 20 bases between. CDR1 and CDR2 from the germline V gene are ENHRY and SYGVKD. This CDR3 has 17 amino acids. The CDR3 loop is CASNLSGVGSYNSPLHF. CDR3 DNA sequence: TGTGCCTCCAACTTATCCGGGGTAGGCTCCTATAATTCACCCCTCCACTTT.

This rearrangement joins TRBV6-5 to TRBJ2-7; no clear D gene. V was cut by 6 bases and J by 2 bases, with 14 bases left in between. The length of the CDR3 is 14 residues. The germline gives CDR1 MNHEY, CDR2 SVGAGI. The CDR3 region is CASSPATRTYEQYF. Here the CDR3 DNA reads TGTGCCAGCAGCCCGGCGACCCGGACCTACGAGCAGTACTTC.

V gene TRBV30 combines with J gene TRBJ2-2; TRBD2 aligns across 13 bases. CDR1 GTSNPN and CDR2 SVGIG come from the germline V gene (reference sequence). This CDR3 has 18 amino acids. V lost 0 bases and J lost 0; bases outside the gene matches: 4. This CDR3 is CAWSVRLAGGSNTGELFF. CDR3 bases: TGTGCCTGGAGTGTACGACTAGCGGGGGGCTCGAACACCGGGGAGCTGTTTTTT.

This chain joins TRBV5-1 and TRBJ2-3, with 9 bases identical to TRBD1. Trimming removed 4 bases from V and 2 bases from J; junction bases left unmatched: 8. This CDR3 comprises 16 residues. CDR1 is SGHRS and CDR2 is YFSETQ in the germline V gene. CDR3: CASSPWTGEVTDTQYF. The CDR3 DNA reads as TGCGCCAGCAGCCCTTGGACAGGGGAGGTCACAGATACGCAGTATTTT. The variable domain in full, completed from reference TRBV5-1 and TRBJ2-3, reads KAGVTQTPRYLIKTRGQQVTLSCSPISGHRSVSWYQQTPGQGLQFLFEYFSETQRNKGNFPGRFSGRQFSNSRSEMNVSTLELGDSALYLCASSPWTGEVTDTQYFGPGTRLTVL.

The chain is built from TRBV6-1 and TRBJ1-5; TRBD1 matches 7 bases. V lost 1 base to trimming and J lost 7 bases; unmatched junction nucleotides: 16. Per germline, CDR1 MNHNS and CDR2 SASEGT. This CDR3 region has 18 residues. The CDR3 is CASSEEIYRGEKDQPQHF. In DNA form, the CDR3 reads TGTGCCAGCAGTGAAGAGATTTACAGGGGTGAAAAGGACCAGCCCCAGCATTTT.

This sequence joins TRBV9 and TRBJ2-2; TRBD2 matches at 10 bases. From germline, CDR1 is SGDLS and CDR2 YYNGEE. The CDR3 has 16 residues. Trimming at V came to 0 bases and at J to 6 bases, leaving 5 bases not matched to a gene. In DNA, the CDR3 is TGTGCCAGCAGCGTAGGTCCTAGCGGGAGTCCCGGGGAGCTGTTTTTT. Its translation: CASSVGPSGSPGELFF. Variable domain in full (rest from reference TRBV9 and TRBJ2-2): DSGVTQTPKHLITATGQRVTLRCSPRSGDLSVYWYQQSLDQGLQFLIQYYNGEERAKGNILERFSAQQFPDLHSELNLSSLELGDSALYFCASSVGPSGSPGELFFGEGSRLTVL.

This clone was found once. The rearrangement joins TRBV2 to TRBJ1-4; TRBD1 agrees at 9 bases. The CDR3 extends over 14 amino acids. The germline gives CDR1 SNHLY, CDR2 FYNNEI. V was clipped by 7 bases and J by 7 bases; unmatched bases: 7. The CDR3 DNA reads as TGTGCCAGCACTTGGACAGGGGAGGTTGAAAAACTGTTTTTT. Its translation is CASTWTGEVEKLFF. Supplemented by reference TRBV2 and TRBJ1-4, the full variable domain reads EPEVTQTPSHQVTQMGQEVILRCVPISNHLYFYWYRQILGQKVEFLVSFYNNEISEKSEIFDDQFSVERPDGSNFTLKIRSTKLEDSAMYFCASTWTGEVEKLFFGSGTQLSVL.

This clone appeared a few times. The chain employs TRBV18 and TRBJ1-2; 12 nucleotides line up with TRBD1. Looked up from germline, CDR1 is KGHSH and CDR2 is LQKENI. The V segment lost 0 bases and the J segment 6 bases; nucleotides outside the gene matches: 14. The CDR3 covers 19 residues. CDR3 region: CASSPPGTGQGAHRDGYTF. The CDR3 region has the DNA TGTGCCAGCTCACCACCCGGTACGGGACAGGGGGCTCATCGTGATGGCTACACCTTC.

This rearrangement joins TRBV6-6 to TRBJ2-7; a weak D match, TRBD1 (5 bases). This CDR3 is 10 amino acids long. V was clipped by 9 bases and J by 3 bases, with 6 bases between them. Germline V CDR1 and CDR2: MNHNY, SVGAGI (reference sequence). This CDR3 is CARQGYEQYF. CDR3 in DNA: TGTGCCAGGCAGGGCTACGAGCAGTACTTC.

Comment on this clone: This sample also contains other DNA sequences that code for the same CDR3. The chain carries TRBV7-2 and TRBJ2-2, with D perhaps TRBD1 (5 bases). CDR1 is SGHTA, CDR2 FQGNSA, per germline. CDR3 length: 14 residues. Trimming pared 5 bases from V and 4 bases from J, leaving 11 bases between. For the CDR3, the DNA is TGTGCCAGCAGCCTCCTGCAGGGCACCGGGGAGCTGTTTTTT. This encodes CASSLLQGTGELFF.

This chain connects TRBV12-5 to TRBJ1-1; maybe TRBD1 (6 bases). The germline V gene encodes CDR1 LGHNT and CDR2 FRNRAP. This CDR3 comprises 16 residues. The V and J ends lost 0 bases and 4 bases respectively, with 15 bases between them. The CDR3 loop reads CASGLVRIGGGTEAFF. DNA for the CDR3: TGTGCTAGTGGTTTGGTAAGGATAGGAGGGGGCACTGAAGCTTTCTTT.

The rearrangement links TRBV2 to TRBJ1-3; no reliable D call. CDR1 and CDR2 (germline): SNHLY, FYNNEI. V lost 8 bases and J lost 4, with 6 bases in between. The CDR3 covers 11 residues. CDR3 in amino acids: CASGRGNTIYF. CDR3 bases: TGTGCCAGCGGACGGGGAAACACCATATATTTT.

The V and J genes are TRBV7-9 and TRBJ2-7; 8 bases agree with TRBD1. V lost 5 bases to trimming and J lost 7 bases; unmatched junction nucleotides: 10. The CDR3 contains 14 residues. CDR1 is SEHNR, CDR2 FQNEAQ, per germline (reference sequence). In DNA form, the CDR3 reads TGTGCCAGCAGCACGGAGACAGGGGTCGGGGAGCAGTACTTC. This encodes CASSTETGVGEQYF.

For this clone: The junction departs from germline at one end; a sequencing error may be responsible. The chain uses TRBV7-7 and TRBJ1-4; 8 bases are a match to TRBD1. The CDR3 totals 15 residues. CDR1 is SSHAT and CDR2 is FNYEAQ in the germline V gene (reference sequence). DNA of the CDR3: TGTGCTAGCAGCTTAGCACCCGGGACAGGTGAAAAACTGTTTTTT. Translation gives CASSLAPGTGEKLFF.

V and J are TRBV27 and TRBJ1-2; 12 bases fit TRBD1. The V gene's germline CDR1 is MNHEY and CDR2 SMNVEV (reference sequence). V lost 8 bases to trimming and J lost 8 bases; unmatched junction nucleotides: 9. This CDR3 is built from 14 residues. Here the CDR3 reads CASRPPGTGGGYTF. CDR3 nucleotide sequence: TGTGCCAGCCGACCTCCCGGGACAGGGGGCGGCTACACCTTC.

This clone occurred once. CDR3 amino acids: CASSPTVSGNTIYF. CDR3 DNA: TGTGCCAGCAGCCCTACGGTCTCCGGGAACACCATATATTTT. This chain connects TRBV7-2 to TRBJ1-3; unclear D gene. The CDR3 runs 14 residues. The germline V and J ends were trimmed by 5 bases and 7 bases, with 15 bases remaining between them. Germline loops: CDR1 SGHTA, CDR2 FQGNSA.

For this clone: Different DNA sequences within this sample yield the same CDR3. The V call is TRBV7-2, the J call TRBJ1-3; D may be TRBD1 (5 bases). CDR3 length: 14 residues. CDR1 is SGHTA, CDR2 FQGNSA, per germline. With 1 base removed from V and 4 bases from J, the gap between germline ends came to 8 bases. The CDR3 DNA reads as TGTGCCAGCAGCTTAGGGCAGGGAGGAAACACCATATATTTT. Encoded protein: CASSLGQGGNTIYF.

This chain links TRBV15 with TRBJ2-6; D gene ambiguous. V lost 6 bases and J lost 0, with 3 bases in between. CDR1 is LNHNV and CDR2 is YYDKDF in the germline V gene (reference sequence). The CDR3 has 13 residues. CDR3 coding DNA: TGTGCCACCAGTCTCTCTGGGGCCAACGTCCTGACTTTC. Amino acids: CATSLSGANVLTF.

Notes on this clone: A much larger clone lies a single base off, so this may be a read error. This chain uses TRBV11-3 with TRBJ1-1; 8 nucleotides match TRBD1. Germline-derived CDR1 and CDR2 are SGHNT and YENEEA. The CDR3 is 13 residues long. V was clipped by 1 base and J by 7 bases; unmatched bases: 2. The CDR3, as DNA: TGTGCCAGCAGCTTAGGGACAGGGAGTGAAGCTTTCTTT. It is translated as CASSLGTGSEAFF.